This T cell receptor beta chain is from a study of Graves' ophthalmopathy and Graves' hyperthyroidism. TCR beta CDR3 regions were amplified from RNA transcripts. The first round was an RT-PCR with HTBI primers, and the second round was a multiplex PCR. Via MiXCR, TCRdb re-called the multiplex PCR reads, giving one row per CDR3 protein. This sample has over a million distinct CDR3 sequences, with about 38% found just once. Clinical symptoms and serum thyroxine were used for diagnosis; TRAb, thyroid ultrasound and orbital computed tomography were also relied on. This clonotype was recorded a few times. This CDR3 has 18 amino acids. With 0 bases removed from V and 0 bases from J, the gap between germline ends came to 17 bases. Germline V gene lookup returns CDR1 LGHNA and CDR2 YNFKEQ.

The V gene is TRBV4-2, the J gene TRBJ1-2; D unclear. Sequenced: peripheral blood or thyroid tissue (not recorded which). This TCR derives from an adult man with Graves' hyperthyroidism. CDR3: CASSQDLAGQNPNYGYTF. CDR3 nucleotides: TGTGCCAGCAGCCAAGATCTAGCCGGTCAGAATCCTAACTATGGCTACACCTTC.